What follows are 32 T cell receptor beta chains derived from one specimen sequenced in a study of cytomegalovirus exposure and HLA in healthy donors. Data came from immunoSEQ multiplex PCR; TCRdb stores just in-frame clones and leaves some out. The sample includes about 150,000 clones, less than 90% of them seen just once. The sample was PBMCs. Receptors were obtained from a young man in good health and CMV-seropositive.

Only a few counts were recorded for this clone. The chain carries TRBV7-3 and TRBJ2-7, with 9 positions matching TRBD2. This CDR3 region has 15 residues. J lost 2 bases, V lost 3 bases, and 5 bases had no gene match. Germline V gene data show CDR1 as SGHTA and CDR2 as FQGTGA. The CDR3 here is CASSLGSGSPYEQYF. Written as DNA, the CDR3 is TGTGCCAGCAGCTTGGGTAGCGGGAGCCCCTACGAGCAGTACTTC.

The rearrangement links TRBV5-6 to TRBJ1-2; maybe TRBD1 (6 bases). CDR1 is SGHDT and CDR2 is YYEEEE in the germline V gene. Trimming stripped 3 bases from V and 5 bases from J, with 14 bases between. The CDR3 spans 14 residues. CDR3 in DNA: TGTGCCAGCAGCTGGGGGCTGGGGGCGTATGGCTACACCTTC. It yields the protein CASSWGLGAYGYTF.

The V call is TRBV19, the J call TRBJ1-2; no definite D call. Trimming stripped 3 bases from V and 8 bases from J, with 13 bases between. The CDR3 length is 13 residues. Looked up from germline, CDR1 is LNHDA and CDR2 is SQIVND (reference sequence). In DNA, the CDR3 is TGTGCCAGTAGTATGCAGAGGGTAGAGGGCTACACCTTC. Translated: CASSMQRVEGYTF.

This clone was counted a single time. The V gene is TRBV6-5, the J gene TRBJ2-3, with 7 nucleotides matching TRBD1. Germline trimming cut 5 bases from V and 4 bases from J; bases unmatched to any gene: 9. The CDR3 has 15 residues. From germline, CDR1 is MNHEY and CDR2 SVGAGI. CDR3 amino acids: CASSPGTANSDTQYF. The CDR3, as DNA: TGTGCCAGCAGTCCCGGGACAGCTAATTCAGATACGCAGTATTTT.

The chain has TRBV7-2 and TRBJ1-1; D perhaps matches TRBD1 (5 bases). The V end was cut by 4 bases, the J end by 5 bases, with 17 bases between. This CDR3 comprises 15 residues. CDR1 is SGHTA, CDR2 FQGNSA, per germline. CDR3 residues: CASSSGPSGRTEAFF. CDR3 nucleotide sequence: TGTGCCAGCAGCTCCGGGCCATCAGGGAGGACTGAAGCTTTCTTT.

This chain connects TRBV6-5 to TRBJ2-7; 7 bases fit TRBD1. V lost 7 bases and J lost 3; bases outside the gene matches: 9. CDR1 and CDR2 from the germline V gene are MNHEY and SVGAGI. The CDR3 length is 14 residues. The CDR3 protein is CASTTPGQYYEQYF. In nucleotides, the CDR3 is TGTGCCAGCACTACACCGGGACAGTACTACGAGCAGTACTTC.

The rearrangement uses TRBV9 and TRBJ2-1; possible D gene TRBD2, 6 bases. V was trimmed by 3 bases and J by 9 bases, leaving 13 bases between them. The CDR3 runs to 13 residues. Germline values: CDR1 SGDLS, CDR2 YYNGEE. As DNA, the CDR3 is TGTGCCAGCAGCGCTCCCCACGGGGGTGAGCAGTTCTTC. This gives the protein CASSAPHGGEQFF.

The DNA for the CDR3 is TGTGCCAGCTCAGCCTTGGACAGGGGACAGCCCCAGCATTTT. Protein sequence: CASSALDRGQPQHF. V and J are TRBV18 and TRBJ1-5; TRBD1 matches at 9 bases. Germline loops: CDR1 KGHSH, CDR2 LQKENI. The V gene end was trimmed by 5 bases and the J gene end by 7 bases; junction bases not matched to a gene: 6. The CDR3 has 14 amino acids. The complete variable domain, with remaining parts taken from reference TRBV18 and TRBJ1-5, reads NAGVMQNPRHLVRRRGQEARLRCSPMKGHSHVYWYRQLPEEGLKFMVYLQKENIIDESGMPKERFSAEFPKEGPSILRIQQVVRGDSAAYFCASSALDRGQPQHFGDGTRLSIL.

The V gene is TRBV5-1, the J gene TRBJ1-4, with D perhaps matching TRBD1 (5 bases). V was trimmed by 3 bases and J by 3 bases, leaving 15 bases between them. Germline V gene lookup returns CDR1 SGHRS and CDR2 YFSETQ. This CDR3 has 16 amino acids. Here the CDR3 DNA reads TGCGCCAGCAGCTATACAGGTACGGTGGCTAATGAAAAACTGTTTTTT. Its protein is CASSYTGTVANEKLFF.

The V call is TRBV5-6, the J call TRBJ1-2; 9 bases match TRBD1. This CDR3 is built from 13 residues. Trimming at V came to 5 bases and at J to 4 bases, leaving 3 bases not matched to a gene. The V gene's germline CDR1 is SGHDT and CDR2 YYEEEE. The CDR3 here is CASRKTGGYGYTF. In nucleotides, the CDR3 is TGTGCCAGCAGGAAGACAGGGGGCTATGGCTACACCTTC.

The chain uses TRBV2 and TRBJ1-2; perhaps TRBD1 as D (6 bases). V gave up 6 bases and J gave up 5 bases, with 19 bases separating them. Germline V CDR1 and CDR2: SNHLY, FYNNEI. This CDR3 spans 15 amino acids. This CDR3 is CASRGASGALYGYTF. CDR3 in DNA: TGTGCCAGCAGGGGGGCCTCAGGGGCCCTTTATGGCTACACCTTC.

The chain combines TRBV6-1 with TRBJ1-5, with a tentative D call TRBD1 (6 bases). Germline V gene sequence: CDR1 MNHNS, CDR2 SASEGT. The CDR3 runs to 15 residues. Trimming cost V 6 bases and J 5 bases, with 17 bases left between them. CDR3 in amino acids: CASSARGTKDQPQHF. The CDR3 DNA follows: TGTGCCAGCAGCGCCAGGGGAACGAAGGATCAGCCCCAGCATTTT.

The rearrangement uses TRBV7-9 and TRBJ1-2, with 8 bases aligning to TRBD1. Looked up from germline, CDR1 is SEHNR and CDR2 is FQNEAQ (reference sequence). V was pared by 5 bases and J by 7 bases, with 24 bases of the junction left unmatched. The CDR3 covers 19 residues. CDR3 sequence: CASSPKGMSDRGVASGYTF. CDR3 nucleotide sequence: TGTGCCAGCAGCCCAAAGGGCATGTCTGACAGGGGCGTGGCTTCTGGCTACACCTTC.

V is TRBV27 and J is TRBJ2-4; 7 bases map to TRBD1. This CDR3 has 15 amino acids. Germline CDR1 and CDR2: MNHEY and SMNVEV (reference sequence). V lost 8 bases, J lost 3 bases, and 10 bases stayed unmatched. The CDR3 protein is CASAGRDSFKNIQYF. The CDR3 DNA follows: TGTGCCAGCGCGGGCCGGGACAGCTTCAAAAACATTCAGTACTTC.

The V and J genes are TRBV27 and TRBJ1-1; D gene uncertain. The CDR3 contains 13 residues. The germline V and J ends were trimmed by 5 bases and 0 bases, with 7 bases remaining between them. From germline, CDR1 is MNHEY and CDR2 SMNVEV (reference sequence). The CDR3 coding sequence is TGTGCCAGCAGTGCAGGCCTGAACACTGAAGCTTTCTTT. Its protein is CASSAGLNTEAFF.

This clone was counted a single time. V and J are TRBV13 and TRBJ2-1, with D possibly matching TRBD2 (6 bases). Trimming cost V 4 bases and J 4 bases, with 17 bases left between them. Germline CDR1 is PRHDT and CDR2 is FYEKMQ (reference sequence). CDR3 length: 16 residues. The chain's CDR3 is CASSSSRAGRYNEQFF. The CDR3 bases are TGTGCCAGCAGCTCGTCGAGGGCGGGACGGTACAATGAGCAGTTCTTC.

This sequence joins TRBV18 and TRBJ2-7, with unresolved D. The V gene lost 3 bases and the J gene lost 6 bases, with 6 bases spanning the gap. Germline loops: CDR1 KGHSH, CDR2 LQKENI. The CDR3 runs to 11 residues. The CDR3 region is CASSPHSEQYF. The DNA for the CDR3 is TGTGCCAGCTCACCCCACTCCGAGCAGTACTTC.

This chain connects TRBV27 to TRBJ2-3, with TRBD2 identical over 12 bases. With 4 bases clipped from V and 4 bases from J, the junction kept 9 bases outside the gene matches. Germline CDR1 is MNHEY and CDR2 is SMNVEV (reference sequence). The CDR3 contains 17 residues. CDR3 in amino acids: CASSSKTTSGSPDTQYF. CDR3 in DNA: TGTGCCAGCAGTTCTAAAACGACTAGCGGGAGCCCAGATACGCAGTATTTT.

This clone was recorded a few times. V is TRBV11-1 and J is TRBJ2-7; 10 bases fit TRBD1. The CDR3 runs 13 residues. Germline V lookup: CDR1 SGHAT, CDR2 FQDESV (reference sequence). With V trimmed by 8 bases and J by 5 bases, 6 bases remained unmatched. DNA for the CDR3: TGTGCCAGCGCCCGGGACAGGGGAGACGAGCAGTACTTC. It translates to CASARDRGDEQYF.

The chain couples TRBV18 to TRBJ2-7; tentative D call: TRBD1 (5 bases). Germline loops: CDR1 KGHSH, CDR2 LQKENI. CDR3 length: 13 amino acids. Trimming removed 3 bases from V and 0 bases from J, with 6 bases in between. The CDR3: CASSPTASYEQYF. CDR3 coding DNA: TGTGCCAGCTCACCGACAGCCTCCTACGAGCAGTACTTC.

The chain is built from TRBV4-1 and TRBJ1-2; D gene ambiguous. The germline V gene has CDR1 MGHRA and CDR2 YSYEKL. V lost 4 bases and J 2 bases, leaving 14 bases between the germline ends. The CDR3 sequence is 15 residues long. The DNA of the CDR3 is TGCGCCAGCAGCCTTCCCGGGGTGGACAACTATGGCTACACCTTC. Translated: CASSLPGVDNYGYTF.

The V gene is TRBV15, the J gene TRBJ2-1; 7 bases agree with TRBD1. This CDR3 contains 15 residues. V lost 1 base to trimming and J lost 4 bases; unmatched junction nucleotides: 4. Germline V gene sequence: CDR1 LNHNV, CDR2 YYDKDF (reference sequence). The CDR3 DNA reads TGTGCCACCAGCAGAGCGGACAGGACGTACAATGAGCAGTTCTTC. Residues: CATSRADRTYNEQFF.

The chain couples TRBV30 to TRBJ1-1, with 10 bases fitting TRBD1. Germline V CDR1 and CDR2: GTSNPN, SVGIG (reference sequence). This CDR3 has 14 amino acids. The junction had 2 bases not matched to a gene; V was cut back by 2 bases and J by 2 bases. CDR3 DNA: TGTGCCTGGAGTCCGACAGGGGGCAACACTGAAGCTTTCTTT. It encodes CAWSPTGGNTEAFF.

V and J are TRBV30 and TRBJ2-3, with 7 bases that match TRBD2. With 0 bases clipped from V and 4 bases from J, the junction kept 7 bases outside the gene matches. This CDR3 region has 15 residues. Germline assignment: CDR1 GTSNPN and CDR2 SVGIG (reference sequence). The CDR3 protein is CAWSVDGRRADTQYF. Here the CDR3 DNA reads TGTGCCTGGAGTGTTGACGGGAGGCGGGCAGATACGCAGTATTTT.

This clone was found once. The chain employs TRBV14 and TRBJ2-7; a weak D match, TRBD1 (5 bases). V lost 5 bases and J 0 bases, leaving 14 bases between the germline ends. CDR1 is SGHDN and CDR2 is FVKESK in the germline V gene. There are 15 residues in the CDR3. CDR3 in DNA: TGTGCCAGCAGCTTTCGACAGTTCCTCTCCTACGAGCAGTACTTC. Amino acid sequence: CASSFRQFLSYEQYF.

The chain has TRBV14 and TRBJ1-6, with D possibly being TRBD1 (6 bases). Trimming took 5 bases from V and 3 from J, leaving 8 bases between them. The CDR3 spans 14 residues. CDR1 and CDR2 (germline): SGHDN, FVKESK. The CDR3 sequence: CASSRDIYNSPLHF. The CDR3 nucleotides are TGTGCCAGCAGCAGGGACATCTATAATTCACCCCTCCACTTT. Combining the CDR3 with reference TRBV14 and TRBJ1-6 gives the whole variable domain EAGVTQFPSHSVIEKGQTVTLRCDPISGHDNLYWYRRVMGKEIKFLLHFVKESKQDESGMPNNRFLAERTGGTYSTLKVQPAELEDSGVYFCASSRDIYNSPLHFGNGTRLTVT.

This chain links TRBV5-1 with TRBJ1-1; D possibly corresponds to TRBD1 (5 bases). Per germline, CDR1 SGHRS and CDR2 YFSETQ. V was shortened by 6 bases and J by 2 bases, with 26 bases between the two germline ends. The CDR3 is 18 residues long. This chain's CDR3 is CASTREGNRGAGNTEAFF. CDR3 bases: TGCGCCAGCACCCGGGAGGGGAACCGAGGGGCGGGAAACACTGAAGCTTTCTTT.

V gene TRBV7-3 combines with J gene TRBJ2-3, with 7 positions matching TRBD2. The CDR3 runs 15 residues. After removal of 3 bases from V and 3 bases from J, the junction contained 6 bases not matched to a gene. The germline CDR1 and CDR2 sequences are SGHTA and FQGTGA. The CDR3 region has the DNA TGTGCCAGCAGCTTTGTATGGGGGGGTACAGATACGCAGTATTTT. Its translation: CASSFVWGGTDTQYF.

This clone was picked up one time. J is TRBJ1-2 and V is TRBV29-1, with D unclear. The CDR3 loop spans 13 amino acids. CDR1 and CDR2 (germline): SQVTM, ANQGSEA. The V end lost 6 bases, the J end lost 3 bases, and 14 bases lay between the germline ends. CDR3 region: CSVLNTPDYGYTF. The CDR3 region has the DNA TGCAGCGTCCTGAACACCCCCGACTATGGCTACACCTTC.

This rearrangement joins TRBV14 to TRBJ1-2; tentatively, D is TRBD1 (5 bases). This CDR3 comprises 14 residues. Germline-derived CDR1 and CDR2 are SGHDN and FVKESK. The V end lost 4 bases, the J end lost 2 bases, and 11 bases lay between the germline ends. The CDR3 sequence is CASSPLGLNYGYTF. The CDR3, as DNA: TGTGCCAGCAGCCCCCTGGGACTGAACTATGGCTACACCTTC.

The CDR3: CAWRPEQGIGQPQHF. The CDR3 DNA sequence: TGTGCCTGGAGACCAGAACAGGGGATTGGGCAGCCCCAGCATTTT. V and J are TRBV30 and TRBJ1-5, with TRBD1 matching over 7 bases. Germline V CDR1 and CDR2: GTSNPN, SVGIG (reference sequence). Losses at the gene ends were 3 bases for V and 7 bases for J; bases not matched to a gene: 12. This CDR3 region has 15 residues. Looking up the rest from reference TRBV30 and TRBJ1-5 gives the full variable domain: SQTIHQWPATLVQPVGSPLSLECTVEGTSNPNLYWYRQAAGRGLQLLFYSVGIGQISSEVPQNLSASRPQDRQFILSSKKLLLSDSGFYLCAWRPEQGIGQPQHFGDGTRLSIL.

The chain is built from TRBV27 and TRBJ1-2, with D uncertain. Germline CDR1 is MNHEY and CDR2 is SMNVEV (reference sequence). V lost 1 base, J lost 4 bases, and 19 bases lay in between. This CDR3 is built from 17 residues. The CDR3, as DNA: TGTGCCAGCAGTTTATACTCCGGAGTGCCCGGCGGCTATGGCTACACCTTC. As protein: CASSLYSGVPGGYGYTF.